The clone carrying this T cell receptor beta chain was observed once. This record comes from a study of shared clonotypes between healthy human individuals. With 2 bases clipped from V and 4 bases from J, the junction kept 8 bases outside the gene matches. The CDR3 has 15 residues. CDR1 is GTSNPN and CDR2 is SVGIG in the germline V gene (reference sequence). Produced via immunoSEQ multiplex PCR; TCRdb's table is partial and in-frame only. The profile shows roughly 1 million clones, approximately 80% of them singletons. The TCR comes from a young man in good health. Some clones in this sample may be carry-over from other donors' samples. Source material: memory CD4+ T cells from PBMCs. Stated subset: CD45RA-negative fraction. The J gene is TRBJ2-5, the V gene TRBV30; TRBD1 matches 9 bases. The CDR3 loop is CAWSSGTGIAETQYF. CDR3 nucleotide sequence: TGTGCCTGGAGTTCCGGGACAGGGATAGCAGAGACCCAGTACTTC.